This TCR beta chain was observed in a study of blood T cell repertoires in COVID-19 (dated by TCRdb to 2018 to 2020). About the full investigation: Samples covering the acute and convalescent phases of COVID-19 were provided by collaborators in the United States, Italy and Spain. The prospective study material was composed of cDNA or gDNA derived from T cells, B-cell-depleted T cells, or PBMCs. Where available, HLA class I and class II types were taken from metadata supplied by the sample provider and were not determined by assay-based typing. Subjects who had been exposed to COVID-19, were actively infected with it, or had recovered from it provided the deeply sampled blood TCRbeta repertoires that made up the dataset. Samples came from the ongoing ImmuneRACE study (first 160 participants) plus 1,254 subjects from 6 global collaborators. The sample metadata nearly always contained a de-identified subject ID, COVID-19 status, age in years and sex. The repertoires were released in a freely available public database meant as a resource for research on the immune response to SARS-CoV-2. Findings and caveats that apply to the study as a whole: Clinical and demographic metadata were provided uncurated, with the amount varying by source and participant.

The immunoSEQ Assay, a bias-controlled multiplex PCR, was used to amplify TCRbeta CDR3 regions from genomic DNA. The paper's processing steps were these. Nucleated cell counts per sample were estimated from amplification of reference gene primers within the assay. To quantify the absolute abundance of each unique TCRbeta CDR3 rearrangement, sequence reads were collapsed and filtered. For each sample, productive Simpson clonality was calculated by taking the square root of Simpson's diversity index across productive rearrangements. This is the immuneACCESS table as TCRdb keeps it, with only in-frame sequences that have V and J called. A part of the clones is gone; compared with another copy, unresolved V genes explain less than half, and the rest is unexplained. That table is the source of V, J and clone size, and D and trimming were worked out from the DNA. In this sample the table shows roughly 230,000 clones, around 90% of which occur a single time. The leading ten clones occupy approximately 0.7% of the sample.

Collaborating institutions collected whole blood in K2EDTA tubes following their own protocols. Collaborator samples were shipped for TCRbeta analysis as frozen whole blood, isolated PBMCs, or DNA extracted from either sample type. As to this clone: Its antigen target is currently unknown. Base qualities are missing; no much larger clone stands one base away.

The receptor comes from a human donor in a cohort sampled during active COVID-19. The sample taken for sequencing was peripheral blood.

This receptor carries the CDR3 CAWSGEGINQPQHF. The nucleotide sequence is TGTGCCTGGAGTGGGGAGGGCATCAATCAGCCCCAGCATTTT. The chain links TRBV30 with TRBJ1-5; the D gene cannot be named for sure. V sheds 1 base and J sheds 3 bases, leaving 10 bases between their ends. According to the germline V gene (reference sequence), CDR1 reads GTSNPN and CDR2 reads SVGIG. The CDR3 spans 14 residues, from the cysteine through the phenylalanine. The only DNA kept is the CDR3, 42 bases in frame from the first base. Beyond the CDR3, the reference TRBV30 and TRBJ1-5 genes provide the residues; the full variable domain reads: SQTIHQWPATLVQPVGSPLSLECTVEGTSNPNLYWYRQAAGRGLQLLFYSVGIGQISSEVPQNLSASRPQDRQFILSSKKLLLSDSGFYLCAWSGEGINQPQHFGDGTRLSIL.